This TCR beta chain was recovered during a study of blood T cell repertoires in COVID-19. The sample holds one count of this clone. The CDR3 sequence is 18 residues long. V shed 4 bases and J shed 5 bases, with 29 bases lying between them. Germline values: CDR1 SQVTM, CDR2 ANQGSEA. Some clones are missing from TCRdb's copy, which holds only in-frame ones; the method was immunoSEQ multiplex PCR. This sample carries 130,000 or so clones, 88% of them seen once, and the ten largest clones take 2.5%. This chain links TRBV29-1 with TRBJ1-1; tentatively, D is TRBD1 (5 bases). This TCR came from a human donor with COVID-19, enrolled during active disease. The donor label of this sample is uncertain. Sample: peripheral blood. The CDR3 bases are TGCAGCGTTGTGGGGCGGGACTCAAAGTGGAGTAGTGGGACTGAAGCTTTCTTT. Its protein is CSVVGRDSKWSSGTEAFF.